This record covers a single T cell receptor beta chain. RNA transcripts served as template for amplifying TCR beta CDR3 sequences. The workflow started with a first-round RT-PCR run with HTBI primers and then moved on to a second-round multiplex PCR. TCRdb passed the multiplex PCR reads through MiXCR, listing each CDR3 protein once. Of around 400,000 distinct CDR3 sequences listed, around 20% are singletons. This entry is derived from a study of Graves' ophthalmopathy and Graves' hyperthyroidism. This CDR3 spans 13 amino acids. Trimming removed 6 bases from V and 3 bases from J, with 11 bases in between.

Sequencing was performed on peripheral blood. This receptor was taken from a woman under 30 with stable Graves' hyperthyroidism. The chain joins TRBV12-3 or TRBV12-4 to TRBJ1-1, with D unclear. Here the CDR3 DNA reads TGTGCCAGCAGCCCTCCCGGCCACACTGAAGCTTTCTTT. Translating it yields CASSPPGHTEAFF.